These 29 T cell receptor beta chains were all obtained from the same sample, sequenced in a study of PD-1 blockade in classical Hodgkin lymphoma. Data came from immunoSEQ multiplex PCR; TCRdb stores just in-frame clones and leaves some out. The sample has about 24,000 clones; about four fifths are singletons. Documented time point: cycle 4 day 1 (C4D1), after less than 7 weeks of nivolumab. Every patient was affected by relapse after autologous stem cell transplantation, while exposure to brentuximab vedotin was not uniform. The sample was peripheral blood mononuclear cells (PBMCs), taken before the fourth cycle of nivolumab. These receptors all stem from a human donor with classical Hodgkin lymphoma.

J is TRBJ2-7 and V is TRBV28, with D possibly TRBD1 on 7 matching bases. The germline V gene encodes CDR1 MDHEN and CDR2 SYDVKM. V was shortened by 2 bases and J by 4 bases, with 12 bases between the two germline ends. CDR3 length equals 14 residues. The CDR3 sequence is CASSLAGQRYEQYF. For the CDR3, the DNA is TGTGCCAGCAGTTTAGCGGGACAGCGATACGAGCAGTACTTC.

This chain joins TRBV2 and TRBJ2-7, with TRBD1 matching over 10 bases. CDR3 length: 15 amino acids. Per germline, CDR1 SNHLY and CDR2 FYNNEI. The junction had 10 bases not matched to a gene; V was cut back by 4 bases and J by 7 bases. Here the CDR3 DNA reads TGTGCCAGCAGTGGGCAGGACAGGGGGGTCGGGGAGCAGTACTTC. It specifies CASSGQDRGVGEQYF. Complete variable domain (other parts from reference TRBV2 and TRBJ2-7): EPEVTQTPSHQVTQMGQEVILRCVPISNHLYFYWYRQILGQKVEFLVSFYNNEISEKSEIFDDQFSVERPDGSNFTLKIRSTKLEDSAMYFCASSGQDRGVGEQYFGPGTRLTVT.

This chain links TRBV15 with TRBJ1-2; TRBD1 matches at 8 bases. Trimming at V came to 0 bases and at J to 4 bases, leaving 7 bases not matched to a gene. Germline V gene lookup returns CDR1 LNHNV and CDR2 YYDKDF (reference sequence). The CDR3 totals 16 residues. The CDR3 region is CATSRDLAGGTYGYTF. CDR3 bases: TGTGCCACCAGCAGAGATTTAGCAGGGGGCACCTATGGCTACACCTTC.

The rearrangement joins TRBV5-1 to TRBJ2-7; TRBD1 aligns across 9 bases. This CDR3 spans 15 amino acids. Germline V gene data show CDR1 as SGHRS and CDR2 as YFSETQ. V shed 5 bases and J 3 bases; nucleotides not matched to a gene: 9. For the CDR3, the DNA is TGCGCCAGCAGTGTCGACGACAGGGGGTTCTACGAGCAGTACTTC. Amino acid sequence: CASSVDDRGFYEQYF.

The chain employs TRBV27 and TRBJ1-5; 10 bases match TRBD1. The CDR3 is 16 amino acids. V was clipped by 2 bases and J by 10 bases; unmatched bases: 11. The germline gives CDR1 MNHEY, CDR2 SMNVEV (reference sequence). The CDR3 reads CASSLPGTGDFIPQHF. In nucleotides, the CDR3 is TGTGCCAGCAGTTTACCCGGGACAGGGGATTTTATACCCCAGCATTTT.

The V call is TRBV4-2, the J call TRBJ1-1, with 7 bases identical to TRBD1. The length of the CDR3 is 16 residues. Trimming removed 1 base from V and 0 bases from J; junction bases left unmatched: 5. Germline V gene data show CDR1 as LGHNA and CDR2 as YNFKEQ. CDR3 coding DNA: TGTGCCAGCAGCCAAGGGACAGGCCTCATGAACACTGAAGCTTTCTTT. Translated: CASSQGTGLMNTEAFF.

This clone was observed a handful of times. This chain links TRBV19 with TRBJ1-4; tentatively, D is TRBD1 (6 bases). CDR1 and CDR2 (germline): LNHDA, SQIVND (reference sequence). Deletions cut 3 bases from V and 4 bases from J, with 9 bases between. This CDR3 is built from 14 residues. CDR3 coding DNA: TGTGCCAGTAGTATTGGACAGTTTAATGAAAAACTGTTTTTT. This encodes CASSIGQFNEKLFF.

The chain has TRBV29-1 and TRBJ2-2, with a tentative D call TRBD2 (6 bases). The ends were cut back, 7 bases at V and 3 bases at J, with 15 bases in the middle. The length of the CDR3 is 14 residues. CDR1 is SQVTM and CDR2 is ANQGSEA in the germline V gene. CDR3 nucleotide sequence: TGCAGCGGCGGGGAGACTGGACACACCGGGGAGCTGTTTTTT. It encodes CSGGETGHTGELFF.

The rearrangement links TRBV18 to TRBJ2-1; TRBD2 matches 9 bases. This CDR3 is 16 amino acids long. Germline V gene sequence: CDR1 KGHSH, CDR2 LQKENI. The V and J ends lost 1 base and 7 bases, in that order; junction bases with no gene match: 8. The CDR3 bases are TGTGCCAGCTCACCACGTGGCGGGACTAGCAGAAATGAGCAGTTCTTC. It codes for CASSPRGGTSRNEQFF.

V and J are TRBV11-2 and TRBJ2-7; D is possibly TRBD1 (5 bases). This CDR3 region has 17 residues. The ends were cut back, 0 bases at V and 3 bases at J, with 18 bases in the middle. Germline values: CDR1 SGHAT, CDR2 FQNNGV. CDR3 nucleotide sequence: TGTGCCAGCAGCTTAGAAACCCATTTATGGGGCTACTACGAGCAGTACTTC. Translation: CASSLETHLWGYYEQYF.

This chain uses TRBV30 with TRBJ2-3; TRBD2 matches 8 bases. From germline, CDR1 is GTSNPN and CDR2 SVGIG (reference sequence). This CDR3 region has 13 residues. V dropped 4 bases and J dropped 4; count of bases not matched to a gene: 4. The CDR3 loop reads CAWNLGGADTQYF. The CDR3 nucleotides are TGTGCCTGGAATCTCGGGGGGGCAGATACGCAGTATTTT.

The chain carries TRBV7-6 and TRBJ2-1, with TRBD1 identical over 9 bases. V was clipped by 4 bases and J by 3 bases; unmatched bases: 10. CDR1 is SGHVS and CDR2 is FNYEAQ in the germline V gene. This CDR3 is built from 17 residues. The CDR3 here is CASSSVSTGGHYNEQFF. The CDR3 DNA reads TGTGCCAGCAGCTCTGTATCGACAGGGGGGCACTACAATGAGCAGTTCTTC.

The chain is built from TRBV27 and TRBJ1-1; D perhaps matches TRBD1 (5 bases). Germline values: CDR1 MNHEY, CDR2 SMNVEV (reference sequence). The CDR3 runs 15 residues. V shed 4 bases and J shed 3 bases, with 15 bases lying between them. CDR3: CASSSRDGGHTEAFF. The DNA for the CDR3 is TGTGCCAGCAGTTCTCGGGATGGGGGACACACTGAAGCTTTCTTT.

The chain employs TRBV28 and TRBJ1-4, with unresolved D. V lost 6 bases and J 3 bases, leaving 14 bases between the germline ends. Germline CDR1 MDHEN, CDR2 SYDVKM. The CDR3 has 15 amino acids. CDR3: CASSSIPSSNEKLFF. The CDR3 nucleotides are TGTGCCAGCAGCTCAATTCCATCTTCTAATGAAAAACTGTTTTTT.

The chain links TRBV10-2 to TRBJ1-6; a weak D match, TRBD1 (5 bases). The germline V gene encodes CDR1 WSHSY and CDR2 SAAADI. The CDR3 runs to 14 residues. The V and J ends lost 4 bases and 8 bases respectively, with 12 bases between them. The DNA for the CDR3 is TGCGCCAGCAGTGTAAGGGGAATTGATTCACCCCTCCACTTT. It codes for CASSVRGIDSPLHF.

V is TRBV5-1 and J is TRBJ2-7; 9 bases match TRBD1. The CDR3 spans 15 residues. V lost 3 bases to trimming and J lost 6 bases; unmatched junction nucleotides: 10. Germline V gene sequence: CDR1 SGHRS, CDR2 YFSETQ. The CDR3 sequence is CASSWGDRVAGEQYF. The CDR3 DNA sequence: TGCGCCAGCAGCTGGGGGGACAGGGTGGCAGGCGAGCAGTACTTC.

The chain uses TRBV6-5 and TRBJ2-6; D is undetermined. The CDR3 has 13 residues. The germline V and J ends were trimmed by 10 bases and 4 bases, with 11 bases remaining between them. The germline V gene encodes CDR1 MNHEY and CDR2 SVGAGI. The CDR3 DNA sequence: TGTGCCACTTCTGCTCCCGGGGCCAACGTCCTGACTTTC. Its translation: CATSAPGANVLTF.

The CDR3 bases are TGTGCCAGCCGGGGCCCTAAGGACGGGGCCTACGAGCAGTACTTC. Protein: CASRGPKDGAYEQYF. The J gene is TRBJ2-7, the V gene TRBV6-6; D possibly matches TRBD1 or TRBD2 (5 bases each). V shed 8 bases and J shed 2 bases, with 19 bases lying between them. The CDR3 extends over 15 amino acids. In germline, CDR1 is MNHNY, CDR2 SVGAGI (reference sequence).

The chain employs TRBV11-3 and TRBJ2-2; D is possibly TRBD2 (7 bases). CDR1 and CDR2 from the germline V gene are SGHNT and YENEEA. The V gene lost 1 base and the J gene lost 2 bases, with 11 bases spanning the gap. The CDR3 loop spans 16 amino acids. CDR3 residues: CASSLGGGANTGELFF. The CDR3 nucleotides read TGTGCCAGCAGCTTAGGAGGGGGGGCAAACACCGGGGAGCTGTTTTTT. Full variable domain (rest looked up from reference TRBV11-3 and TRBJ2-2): EAGVVQSPRYKIIEKKQPVAFWCNPISGHNTLYWYLQNLGQGPELLIRYENEEAVDDSQLPKDRFSAERLKGVDSTLKIQPAELGDSAVYLCASSLGGGANTGELFFGEGSRLTVL.

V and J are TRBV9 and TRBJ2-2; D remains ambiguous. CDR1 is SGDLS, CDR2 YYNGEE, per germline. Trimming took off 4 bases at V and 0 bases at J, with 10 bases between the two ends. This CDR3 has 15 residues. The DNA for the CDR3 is TGTGCCAGCAGCACCGACATAACGAACACCGGGGAGCTGTTTTTT. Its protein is CASSTDITNTGELFF.

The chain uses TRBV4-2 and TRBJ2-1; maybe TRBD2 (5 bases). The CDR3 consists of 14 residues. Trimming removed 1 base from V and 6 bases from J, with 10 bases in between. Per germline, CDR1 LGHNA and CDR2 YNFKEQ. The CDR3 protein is CASSQGSSSNEQFF. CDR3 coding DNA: TGTGCCAGCAGCCAAGGTTCTAGCTCCAATGAGCAGTTCTTC.

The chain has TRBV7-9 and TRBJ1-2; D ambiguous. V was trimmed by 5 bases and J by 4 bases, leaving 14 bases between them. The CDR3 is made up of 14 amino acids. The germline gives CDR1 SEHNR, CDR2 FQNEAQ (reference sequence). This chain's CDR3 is CASSPDRISYGYTF. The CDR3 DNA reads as TGTGCCAGCAGCCCGGATCGGATATCCTATGGCTACACCTTC.

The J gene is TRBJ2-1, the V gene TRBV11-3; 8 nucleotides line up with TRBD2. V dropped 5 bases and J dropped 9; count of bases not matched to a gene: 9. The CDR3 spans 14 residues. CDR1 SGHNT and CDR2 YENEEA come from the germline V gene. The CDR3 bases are TGTGCCAGCAGCCCCCTAGCGGGTGAGGGTGAGCAGTTCTTC. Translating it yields CASSPLAGEGEQFF. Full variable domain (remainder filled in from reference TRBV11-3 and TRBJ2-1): EAGVVQSPRYKIIEKKQPVAFWCNPISGHNTLYWYLQNLGQGPELLIRYENEEAVDDSQLPKDRFSAERLKGVDSTLKIQPAELGDSAVYLCASSPLAGEGEQFFGPGTRLTVL.

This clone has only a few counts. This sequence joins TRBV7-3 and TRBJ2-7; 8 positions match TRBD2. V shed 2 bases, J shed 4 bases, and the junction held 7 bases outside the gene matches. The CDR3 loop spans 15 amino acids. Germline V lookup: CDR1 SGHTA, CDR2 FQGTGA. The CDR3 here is CASSLSGGAPYEQYF. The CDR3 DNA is TGTGCCAGCAGCTTATCGGGGGGGGCCCCGTACGAGCAGTACTTC. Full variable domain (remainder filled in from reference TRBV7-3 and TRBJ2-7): GAGVSQTPSNKVTEKGKYVELRCDPISGHTALYWYRQSLGQGPEFLIYFQGTGAADDSGLPNDRFFAVRPEGSVSTLKIQRTERGDSAVYLCASSLSGGAPYEQYFGPGTRLTVT.

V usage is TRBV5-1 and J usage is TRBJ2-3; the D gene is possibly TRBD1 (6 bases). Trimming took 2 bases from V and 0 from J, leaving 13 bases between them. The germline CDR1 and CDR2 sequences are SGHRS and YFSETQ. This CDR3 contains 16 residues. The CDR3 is CASSLGDIASTDTQYF. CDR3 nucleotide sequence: TGCGCCAGCAGCTTAGGGGACATCGCTAGCACAGATACGCAGTATTTT.

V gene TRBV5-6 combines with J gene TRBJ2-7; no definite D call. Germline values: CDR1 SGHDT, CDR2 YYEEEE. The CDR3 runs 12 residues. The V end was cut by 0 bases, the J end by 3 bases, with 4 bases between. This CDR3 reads CASSLGDYEQYF. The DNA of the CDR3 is TGTGCCAGCAGCTTGGGGGACTACGAGCAGTACTTC. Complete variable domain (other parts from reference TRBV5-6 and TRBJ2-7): DAGVTQSPTHLIKTRGQQVTLRCSPKSGHDTVSWYQQALGQGPQFIFQYYEEEERQRGNFPDRFSGHQFPNYSSELNVNALLLGDSALYLCASSLGDYEQYFGPGTRLTVT.

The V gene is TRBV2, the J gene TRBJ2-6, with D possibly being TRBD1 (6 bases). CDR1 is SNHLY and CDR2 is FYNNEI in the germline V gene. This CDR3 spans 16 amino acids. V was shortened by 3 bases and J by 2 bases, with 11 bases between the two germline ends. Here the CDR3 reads CASSDPGEPGANVLTF. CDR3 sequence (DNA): TGTGCCAGCAGTGACCCAGGGGAACCTGGGGCCAACGTCCTGACTTTC.

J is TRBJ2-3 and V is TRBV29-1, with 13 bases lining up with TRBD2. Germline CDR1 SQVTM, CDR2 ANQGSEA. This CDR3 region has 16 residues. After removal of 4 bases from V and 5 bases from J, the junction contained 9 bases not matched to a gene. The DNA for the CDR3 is TGCAGCGTTGGACTAGGGACTAGCGGGAAAGGAGATACGCAGTATTTT. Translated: CSVGLGTSGKGDTQYF.

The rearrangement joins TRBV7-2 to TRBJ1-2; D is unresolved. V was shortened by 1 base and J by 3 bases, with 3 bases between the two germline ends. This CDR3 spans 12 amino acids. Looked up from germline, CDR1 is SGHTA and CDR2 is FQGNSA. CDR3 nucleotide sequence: TGTGCCAGCAGCTTAGGATACTATGGCTACACCTTC. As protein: CASSLGYYGYTF.